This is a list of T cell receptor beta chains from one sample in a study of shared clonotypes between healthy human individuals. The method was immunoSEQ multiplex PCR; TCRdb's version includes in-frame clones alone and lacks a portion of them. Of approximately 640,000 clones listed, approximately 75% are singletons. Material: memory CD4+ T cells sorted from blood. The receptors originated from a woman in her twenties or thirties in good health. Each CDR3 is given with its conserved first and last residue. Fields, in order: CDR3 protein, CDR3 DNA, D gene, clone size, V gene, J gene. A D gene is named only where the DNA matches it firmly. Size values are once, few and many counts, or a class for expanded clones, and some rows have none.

CASSLMELNTEAFF	TGTGCCAGCAGCTTGATGGAGCTGAACACTGAAGCTTTCTTT	-	-	TRBV5-5	TRBJ1-1
CASKPSGVSYEQYF	TGTGCCAGCAAACCTAGCGGAGTTTCCTACGAGCAGTACTTC	TRBD2	-	TRBV27	TRBJ2-7
CASRSSVSRGEETQYF	TGTGCCAGCAGAAGTTCGGTCAGCAGGGGGGAAGAGACCCAGTACTTC	-	-	TRBV11-2	TRBJ2-5
CATSRGVPLTGELFF	TGTGCCACCTCACGGGGTGTCCCTCTAACCGGGGAGCTGTTTTTT	-	-	TRBV19	TRBJ2-2
CASSIDRAPQHF	TGTGCCAGCAGCATTGACCGGGCGCCCCAGCATTTT	-	many	TRBV28	TRBJ1-5
CASSIGRGGHEQYF	TGTGCCAGTAGTATAGGGCGAGGAGGCCACGAGCAGTACTTC	-	-	TRBV19	TRBJ2-7
CASSLRQGSDTQYF	TGTGCCAGCAGCTTAAGACAGGGCTCAGATACGCAGTATTTT	TRBD1	-	TRBV7-2	TRBJ2-3
CASSRTGLYEQYF	TGTGCCAGCAGTAGAACAGGACTCTACGAGCAGTACTTC	-	-	TRBV6-5	TRBJ2-7
CASSPGTGRDYGYTF	TGTGCCAGCAGCCCGGGGACAGGGAGGGACTATGGCTACACCTTC	TRBD1	few	TRBV7-9	TRBJ1-2
CASSSGGFELYGYTF	TGTGCCTCCTCTAGCGGGGGGTTTGAACTCTATGGCTACACCTTC	-	-	TRBV28	TRBJ1-2
CASSDPRTSGREEYF	TGTGCCAGCAGTGACCCACGGACTAGCGGGAGGGAAGAGTACTTC	TRBD2	-	TRBV2	TRBJ2-7
CANQGGGSTEAFF	TGTGCCAACCAAGGAGGGGGGTCCACTGAAGCTTTCTTT	-	once	TRBV2	TRBJ1-1
CAWSSQGLGYEQYF	TGTGCCTGGAGCTCACAGGGCCTAGGGTACGAGCAGTACTTC	-	few	TRBV30	TRBJ2-7
CSVEDWVSGDNEQFF	TGCAGCGTTGAAGATTGGGTCTCTGGCGACAATGAGCAGTTCTTC	-	-	TRBV29-1	TRBJ2-1
CAWSVRGGPTDTQYF	TGTGCCTGGAGTGTACGGGGGGGACCCACAGATACGCAGTATTTT	TRBD2	-	TRBV30	TRBJ2-3
CASSLFREQYF	TGTGCCAGCAGCTTGTTCCGGGAGCAGTACTTC	-	-	TRBV5-8	TRBJ2-7
CASSPWRQGTTYEQYF	TGTGCCAGCAGCCCATGGAGACAGGGGACTACCTACGAGCAGTACTTC	-	-	TRBV14	TRBJ2-7
CASTRWASGLYQETQYF	TGTGCCAGCACCCGGTGGGCTAGCGGATTGTACCAAGAGACCCAGTACTTC	TRBD2	-	TRBV7-9	TRBJ2-5
CASSRLAGDVDTQYF	TGTGCCAGCAGTAGACTAGCGGGAGATGTAGATACGCAGTATTTT	TRBD2	-	TRBV6-1	TRBJ2-3
CASSESVEGDEQYF	TGCGCCAGCAGTGAGTCTGTCGAAGGGGACGAGCAGTACTTC	-	-	TRBV10-1	TRBJ2-7
CASSVRTGGGSEQYF	TGCGCCAGCAGCGTGAGGACAGGGGGCGGGTCCGAGCAGTACTTC	TRBD1	-	TRBV5-1	TRBJ2-7
CASSFRGTGFETQYF	TGTGCCAGCAGCTTTCGCGGGACAGGGTTCGAGACCCAGTACTTC	TRBD1	-	TRBV5-6	TRBJ2-5
CSADVAYEQYF	TGCAGTGCGGACGTAGCCTACGAGCAGTACTTC	-	many	TRBV20-1	TRBJ2-7
CASSLESKDQPQHF	TGCGCCAGCAGCTTGGAATCTAAAGATCAGCCCCAGCATTTT	-	-	TRBV5-1	TRBJ1-5
CASSRRGLQETQYF	TGTGCCAGCAGTCGAAGGGGACTACAAGAGACCCAGTACTTC	TRBD2	-	TRBV6-5	TRBJ2-5
CASSHRSGEQYF	TGTGCCAGCAGCCACAGATCGGGGGAGCAGTACTTC	-	few	TRBV28	TRBJ2-7
CASSTSGQGAYSGANVLTF	TGTGCCAGTAGTACTTCGGGACAGGGGGCTTATTCTGGGGCCAACGTCCTGACTTTC	TRBD1	-	TRBV19	TRBJ2-6
CASSERFGAFF	TGCGCCAGCAGTGAGAGGTTCGGCGCTTTCTTT	-	-	TRBV10-2	TRBJ1-1
CASRSQGIGYTF	TGTGCCAGCAGGTCGCAAGGGATTGGCTACACCTTC	-	-	TRBV14	TRBJ1-2
CASSLEALTGREQYF	TGTGCCAGCAGCTTAGAGGCTCTGACAGGGAGGGAGCAGTACTTC	-	-	TRBV7-2	TRBJ2-7
CASSLGYVGFF	TGTGCCAGCAGCTTGGGCTACGTAGGGTTCTTC	-	-	TRBV5-8	TRBJ2-1
CASSSSGPTDTQYF	TGTGCCAGCAGCTCTAGCGGACCCACAGATACGCAGTATTTT	TRBD2	-	TRBV28	TRBJ2-3
CASSQSPYSYEQYF	TGCGCCAGCAGCCAATCTCCGTACTCCTACGAGCAGTACTTC	-	-	TRBV4-1	TRBJ2-7
CASTGQIDNEQFF	TGTGCCAGCACCGGACAGATAGACAATGAGCAGTTCTTC	-	few	TRBV6-1	TRBJ2-1
CASSSRGRVYEQYF	TGTGCCAGCAGCTCGCGCGGGAGGGTCTACGAGCAGTACTTC	TRBD2	few	TRBV5-5	TRBJ2-7
CASSEYGNTIYF	TGTGCCAGCAGCGAATACGGAAACACCATATATTTT	-	-	TRBV9	TRBJ1-3